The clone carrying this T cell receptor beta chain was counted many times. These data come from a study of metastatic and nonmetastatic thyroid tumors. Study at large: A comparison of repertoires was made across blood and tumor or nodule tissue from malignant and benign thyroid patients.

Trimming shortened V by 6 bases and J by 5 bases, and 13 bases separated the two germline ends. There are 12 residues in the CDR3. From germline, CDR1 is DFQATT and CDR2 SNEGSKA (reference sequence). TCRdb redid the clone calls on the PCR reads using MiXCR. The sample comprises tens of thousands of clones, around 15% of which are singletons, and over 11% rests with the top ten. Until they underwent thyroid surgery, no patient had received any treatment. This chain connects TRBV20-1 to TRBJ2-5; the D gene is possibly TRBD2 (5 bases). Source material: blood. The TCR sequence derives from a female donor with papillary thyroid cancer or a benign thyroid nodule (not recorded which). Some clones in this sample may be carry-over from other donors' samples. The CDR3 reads CSAPRGPETQYF. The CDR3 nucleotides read TGCAGTGCGCCCCGGGGTCCGGAGACCCAGTACTTC.